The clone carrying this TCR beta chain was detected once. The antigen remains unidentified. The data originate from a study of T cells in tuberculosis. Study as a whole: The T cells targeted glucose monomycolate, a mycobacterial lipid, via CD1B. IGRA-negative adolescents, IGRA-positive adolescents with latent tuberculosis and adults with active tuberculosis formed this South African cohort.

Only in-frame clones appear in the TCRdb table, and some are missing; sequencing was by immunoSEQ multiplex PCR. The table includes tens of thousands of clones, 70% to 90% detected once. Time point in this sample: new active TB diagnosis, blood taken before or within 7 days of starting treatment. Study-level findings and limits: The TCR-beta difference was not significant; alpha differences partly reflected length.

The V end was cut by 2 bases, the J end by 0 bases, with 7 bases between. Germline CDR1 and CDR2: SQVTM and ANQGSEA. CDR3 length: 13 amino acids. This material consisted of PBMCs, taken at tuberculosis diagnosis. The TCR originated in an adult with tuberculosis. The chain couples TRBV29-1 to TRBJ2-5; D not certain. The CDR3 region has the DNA TGCAGCGTTGAACGAGCGTACCAAGAGACCCAGTACTTC. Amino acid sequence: CSVERAYQETQYF.